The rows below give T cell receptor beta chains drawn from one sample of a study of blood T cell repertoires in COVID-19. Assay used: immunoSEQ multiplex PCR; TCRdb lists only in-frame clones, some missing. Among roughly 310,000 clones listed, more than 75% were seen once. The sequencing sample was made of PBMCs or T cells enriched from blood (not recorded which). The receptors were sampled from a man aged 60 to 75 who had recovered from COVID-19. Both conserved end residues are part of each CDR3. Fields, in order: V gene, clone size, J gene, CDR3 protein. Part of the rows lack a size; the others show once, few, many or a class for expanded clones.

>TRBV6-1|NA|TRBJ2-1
CASSEGLAGVLGQFF
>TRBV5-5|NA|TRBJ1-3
CASRWDSSGNTIYF
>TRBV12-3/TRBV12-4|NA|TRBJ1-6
CATQGSFNSPLHF
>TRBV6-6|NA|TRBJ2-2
CASRQGATTGELFF
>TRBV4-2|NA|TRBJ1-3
CASSQPGFDTIYF
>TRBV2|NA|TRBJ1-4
CASSRDSLPFF
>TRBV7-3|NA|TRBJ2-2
CASRPPVGARAGELFF
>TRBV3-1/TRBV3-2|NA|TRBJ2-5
CASSQVVSRGRETQYF
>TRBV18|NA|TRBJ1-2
CASSLDRGRGYTF
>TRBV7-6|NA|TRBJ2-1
CASSTGAYNEQFF
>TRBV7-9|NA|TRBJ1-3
CASSFSLSSGNTIYF
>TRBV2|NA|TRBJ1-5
CASSLNSNQPQHF
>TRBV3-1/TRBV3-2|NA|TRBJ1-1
CASSRQAMNTEAFF
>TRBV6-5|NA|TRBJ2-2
CASSYEDRTAGELFF
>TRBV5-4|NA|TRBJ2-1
CASSLPGGVPYNEQFF
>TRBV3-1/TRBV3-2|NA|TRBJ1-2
CASSQGTGGNYGYTF
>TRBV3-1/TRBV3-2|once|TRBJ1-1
CASSQSGGATEAFF
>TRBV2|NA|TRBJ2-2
CASSEPGLSNTGELFF
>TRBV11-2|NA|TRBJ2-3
CASSLVTGFTDTQYF
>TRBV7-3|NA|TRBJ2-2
CASSPNGVTGELFF
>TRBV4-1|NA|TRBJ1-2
CASSQVETGKGYTF
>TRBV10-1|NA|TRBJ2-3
CASSESSLTDTQYF
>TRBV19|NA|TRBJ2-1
CASSIVGAPYNEQFF
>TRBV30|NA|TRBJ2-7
CAWSVRPQTGFIRYEQYF
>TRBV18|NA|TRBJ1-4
CASSGTIREKLFF
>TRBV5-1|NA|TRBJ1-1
CASSLIVQMGDTEAFF
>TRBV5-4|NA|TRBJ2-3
CASRSGGAGFTDTQYF
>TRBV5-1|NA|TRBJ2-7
CASSSDRGLGQYF
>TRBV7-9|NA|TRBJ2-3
CASSSVRPSGTDTQYF
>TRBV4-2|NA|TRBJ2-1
CASSQGFSNEQFF
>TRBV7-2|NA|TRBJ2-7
CASSNPGTPRGYEQYF
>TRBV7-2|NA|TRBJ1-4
CASSLSAGTTNEKLFF
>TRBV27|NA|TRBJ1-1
CASSPTGNTEAFF
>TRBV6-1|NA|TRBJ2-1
CASSEEGQGRYNEQFF
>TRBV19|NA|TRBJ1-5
CASTHAGGAYQPQHF
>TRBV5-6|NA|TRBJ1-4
CASSSWGGSNEKLFF
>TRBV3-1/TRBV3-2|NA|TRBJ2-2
CASRIGLAANTGELFF
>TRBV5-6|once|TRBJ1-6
CASSGGFGFYNSPLHF
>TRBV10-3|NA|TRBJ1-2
CAISDRGSNYGYTF
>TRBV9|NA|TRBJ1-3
CASSARGTGVGNTIYF
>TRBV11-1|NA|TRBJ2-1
CASSLGGLAYNEQFF
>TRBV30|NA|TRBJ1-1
CAWKTAGGAEAFF
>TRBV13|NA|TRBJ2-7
CASSPPGPGEQYF
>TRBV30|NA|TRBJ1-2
CAWSRTGEGYTF
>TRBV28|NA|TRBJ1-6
CASKRDREISPLHF
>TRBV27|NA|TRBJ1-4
CASSPGQGNEKLFF
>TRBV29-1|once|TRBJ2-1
CSASSGPITNNEQFF